This T cell receptor (beta chain) was profiled in a study of response to subunit inactivated influenza vaccine. TCRdb re-derived calls from the RT-PCR reads in MiXCR, one entry per CDR3 protein. The profile shows 650,000 to 800,000 distinct CDR3 sequences, around 13% of them singletons. Findings of the study overall: The authors put forward the suggestion that each seasonal influenza vaccination may bring in only a limited number of new T cells.

J gave up 4 bases and V 10 bases, and 5 bases lay outside the gene matches. CDR1 MDHEN and CDR2 SYDVKM come from the germline V gene. CDR3 length: 13 amino acids. Remarks on this clonotype: The antigen remains undetermined.

This TCR came from a man aged 45-65 years who received an inactivated influenza vaccine. The sequences come from PBMCs from blood, collected around 14 days before vaccination. The chain combines TRBV28 with TRBJ2-1; TRBD1 matches 9 bases. The CDR3 protein is CATQTGGYNEQFF. The CDR3 DNA is TGTGCCACACAGACAGGGGGGTACAATGAGCAGTTCTTC.